This record looks at one T cell receptor beta chain sequence and its context. Methods used by the authors: By means of reference gene primer amplification, nucleated cell counts were estimated. Repertoires were generated with immunoSEQ multiplex PCR, while TCRdb's copy carries only in-frame clones and drops some. The V and J calls and clone size come from that table; D and trimming were worked out from the DNA. The table lists some 200,000 clones, about 86% of them singletons. This record belongs to a study of blood T cell repertoires in COVID-19. The wider study: COVID-19 samples, acute and convalescent, were from the United States, Italy and Spain. Nucleic acid was either cDNA or gDNA, and it came from T cells, B-cell-depleted T cells, or PBMCs.

This CDR3 has 17 residues. The V end was cut by 3 bases, the J end by 0 bases, with 17 bases between. CDR1 and CDR2 from the germline V gene are SGHNT and YENEEA. V gene TRBV11-3 combines with J gene TRBJ1-2, with D possibly TRBD1 on 6 matching bases. Source material: peripheral blood. The sequence came from a woman aged 30 to 39 who had recovered from COVID-19. Here the CDR3 DNA reads TGTGCCAGCAGCTTTACAGGGCGGGCCGAACCTAACTATGGCTACACCTTC. Translated, it gives CASSFTGRAEPNYGYTF.